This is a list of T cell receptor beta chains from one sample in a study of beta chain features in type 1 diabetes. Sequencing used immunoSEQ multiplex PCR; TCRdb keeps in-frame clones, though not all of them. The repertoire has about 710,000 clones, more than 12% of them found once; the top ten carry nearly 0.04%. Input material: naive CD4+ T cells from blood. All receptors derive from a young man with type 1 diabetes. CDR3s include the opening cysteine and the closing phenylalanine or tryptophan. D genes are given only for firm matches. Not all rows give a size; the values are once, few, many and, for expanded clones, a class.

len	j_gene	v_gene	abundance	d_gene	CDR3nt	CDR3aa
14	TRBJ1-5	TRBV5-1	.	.	TGCGCCAGCAGCCCCGGGCCGACGGGTCAGCCCCAGCATTTT	CASSPGPTGQPQHF
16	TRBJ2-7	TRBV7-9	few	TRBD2	TGTGCCAGCAGCCTGGGACTAGCGGGAGGTACCTACGAGCAGTACTTC	CASSLGLAGGTYEQYF
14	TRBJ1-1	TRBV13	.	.	TGTGCCAGCAGCTTAATCAGGGGACGCACTGAAGCTTTCTTT	CASSLIRGRTEAFF
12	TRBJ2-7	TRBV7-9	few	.	TGTGCCAGCAGCTTAGCGTCGGACGAGCAGTACTTC	CASSLASDEQYF
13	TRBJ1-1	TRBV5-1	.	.	TGCGCCAGCAGATGGACCGCGAACACTGAAGCTTTCTTT	CASRWTANTEAFF
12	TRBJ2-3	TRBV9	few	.	TGTGCCAGCAGCGCACAGGGTGTGGCGCAGTATTTT	CASSAQGVAQYF
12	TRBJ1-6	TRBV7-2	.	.	TGTGCCAGCAGCCCCGACAGATTGCTCCTCCACTTT	CASSPDRLLLHF
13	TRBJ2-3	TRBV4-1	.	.	TGCGCCAGCAGCCAGGGGGTCTCAGATACGCAGTATTTT	CASSQGVSDTQYF
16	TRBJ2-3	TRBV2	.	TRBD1	TGTGCCAGCCCGCCGGCGAGGGGGCTAAGCACAGATACGCAGTATTTT	CASPPARGLSTDTQYF
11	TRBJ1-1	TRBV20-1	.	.	TGCAGTGTGGGGGGGAACACTGAAGCTTTCTTT	CSVGGNTEAFF
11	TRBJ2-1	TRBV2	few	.	TGTGCCAGCAGTGAAGGAGCGGTGCAGTTCTTC	CASSEGAVQFF
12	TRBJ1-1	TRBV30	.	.	TGTGCCTGGGGGCGGATGAACACTGAAGCTTTCTTT	CAWGRMNTEAFF
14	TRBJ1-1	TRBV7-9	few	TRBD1	TGTGCCAGCAGCCTGACAGGGGATAGCACTGAAGCTTTCTTT	CASSLTGDSTEAFF
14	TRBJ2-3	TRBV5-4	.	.	TGTGCCAGCCTAATCGGGCAGAGCACAGATACGCAGTATTTT	CASLIGQSTDTQYF
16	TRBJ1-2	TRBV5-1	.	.	TGCGCCAGCAGCTTGGAGGCGCCCAGTATAGGGGATGGCTACACCTTC	CASSLEAPSIGDGYTF
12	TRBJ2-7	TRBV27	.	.	TGTGCCAGCAGCATAACAGGGCGCGAGCAGTACTTC	CASSITGREQYF
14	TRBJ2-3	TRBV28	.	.	TGTGCCAGCAGTTTATCGGGGGAGACTGGGCCGCAGTATTTT	CASSLSGETGPQYF
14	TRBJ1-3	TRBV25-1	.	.	TGTGCCAGCAGTGAATTCGGAGGGGGAAACACCATATATTTT	CASSEFGGGNTIYF
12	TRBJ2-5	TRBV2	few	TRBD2	TGTGCCACCGGACTAGAACGAGAGACCCAGTACTTC	CATGLERETQYF
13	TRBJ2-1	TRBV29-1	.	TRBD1	TGCAGCGTTGTCCGTGGACAGGGGAATGAGCAGTTCTTC	CSVVRGQGNEQFF
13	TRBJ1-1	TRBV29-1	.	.	TGCAGCGGCCAGGACCAAATGAACACTGAAGCTTTCTTT	CSGQDQMNTEAFF
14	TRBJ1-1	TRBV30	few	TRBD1	TGTGCCTGGAGAGAACAGGGGATGGGGGCTGAAGCTTTCTTT	CAWREQGMGAEAFF
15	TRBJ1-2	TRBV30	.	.	TGTGCCTGGAGTGTCAAGGGTCGGACCGGCTATGGCTACACCTTC	CAWSVKGRTGYGYTF
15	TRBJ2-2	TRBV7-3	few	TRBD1	TGTGCCAGCAGCGCTCGGGACAGGGGTCCCGGGGAGCTGTTTTTT	CASSARDRGPGELFF
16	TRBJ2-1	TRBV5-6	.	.	TGTGCCAGCAGCTTCTTCGAAGCTTACTCCTACAATGAGCAGTTCTTC	CASSFFEAYSYNEQFF
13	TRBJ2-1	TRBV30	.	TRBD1	TGTGCCTGGAGACAGGGGGAGGACAATGAGCAGTTCTTC	CAWRQGEDNEQFF
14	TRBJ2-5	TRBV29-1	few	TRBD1	TGCAGCGTTGAAGTCGGACAGGGGGGAGAGACCCAGTACTTC	CSVEVGQGGETQYF